The 26 T cell receptor beta chains in this list originate from one sample, sequenced in a study of T cell responses to AZD1222 COVID-19 vaccine. This table comes from immunoSEQ multiplex PCR, and its TCRdb copy is limited to in-frame clones, with some not included. This table holds approximately 99,000 clones, roughly nine tenths found once. The material sequenced was peripheral blood, taken on day 0 of AZD1222 vaccination. The receptors stem from an adult in good health.

This clone showed up just a few times. V and J are TRBV4-1 and TRBJ1-2; D is uncertain. Trimming took 3 bases from V and 3 from J, leaving 11 bases between them. Per germline, CDR1 MGHRA and CDR2 YSYEKL. There are 14 residues in the CDR3. The CDR3 DNA sequence: TGCGCCAGCAGCCATGCCCCGGATTACTATGGCTACACCTTC. This gives the protein CASSHAPDYYGYTF.

This chain joins TRBV6-5 and TRBJ2-3; TRBD1 is a possible D gene (6 bases). Germline assignment: CDR1 MNHEY and CDR2 SVGAGI. The CDR3 loop spans 13 amino acids. V shed 4 bases and J shed 2 bases, with 7 bases lying between them. The CDR3 loop reads CASSWTATDTQYF. In nucleotides, the CDR3 is TGTGCCAGCAGTTGGACAGCCACAGATACGCAGTATTTT.

V gene TRBV19 combines with J gene TRBJ1-3; 8 bases map to TRBD1. V was clipped by 4 bases and J by 4 bases; unmatched bases: 9. Germline assignment: CDR1 LNHDA and CDR2 SQIVND (reference sequence). The CDR3 has 16 residues. This CDR3 reads CASSTPQGAGGNTIYF. The CDR3 DNA reads as TGTGCCAGTAGTACACCCCAGGGGGCCGGGGGAAACACCATATATTTT.

By its share, this clone is medium-sized. This chain uses TRBV21-1 with TRBJ2-7; the D segment call TRBD2 is taken from the table without a DNA check. TRBV21-1 is termed a pseudogene. This CDR3 contains 17 residues. This CDR3 reads CASSKGGGRGRAYEQYF. In nucleotides, the CDR3 is TGTGCCAGCAGCAAAGGCGGGGGGCGGGGAAGAGCCTACGAGCAGTACTTC.

The chain links TRBV7-2 to TRBJ2-1; possibly TRBD2 for D (6 bases). The CDR3 has 14 amino acids. The germline gives CDR1 SGHTA, CDR2 FQGNSA. Trimming pared 5 bases from V and 6 bases from J, leaving 14 bases between. The CDR3 DNA reads TGTGCCAGCAGCCCAGGGACTTCCAGCAATGAGCAGTTCTTC. It translates to CASSPGTSSNEQFF. Full variable domain (outside the CDR3, taken from reference TRBV7-2 and TRBJ2-1): GAGVSQSPSNKVTEKGKDVELRCDPISGHTALYWYRQSLGQGLEFLIYFQGNSAPDKSGLPSDRFSAERTGGSVSTLTIQRTQQEDSAVYLCASSPGTSSNEQFFGPGTRLTVL.

The chain is built from TRBV5-8 and TRBJ1-2; D may be TRBD1 (5 bases). CDR3 length: 13 residues. The germline CDR1 and CDR2 sequences are SGHTS and YDEGEE. V was pared by 4 bases and J by 8 bases, with 15 bases between. CDR3 nucleotide sequence: TGTGCCAGCAGCGGCAGGGATACAATAGGCTACACCTTC. Translating gives CASSGRDTIGYTF.

The chain employs TRBV11-2 and TRBJ1-3; D is ambiguous. Trimming removed 6 bases at V and 0 bases at J, with 12 bases between. This CDR3 spans 15 amino acids. CDR1 SGHAT and CDR2 FQNNGV come from the germline V gene. DNA of the CDR3: TGTGCCAGCAGACCCAGATGGGACTCTGGAAACACCATATATTTT. Its protein is CASRPRWDSGNTIYF.

The chain's CDR3 is CASSHRRLRLERNTIYF. The DNA of the CDR3 is TGTGCCAGCAGCCACCGTCGACTCCGCCTGGAACGTAACACCATATATTTT. The gene calls are TRBV7-8 and TRBJ1-3, with unresolved D. The CDR3 contains 17 residues. From germline, CDR1 is SGHVS and CDR2 FQNEAQ. The V end was cut by 5 bases, the J end by 7 bases, with 24 bases between.

The V call is TRBV27, the J call TRBJ1-2; possibly TRBD1 for D (6 bases). V dropped 5 bases and J dropped 8 bases, with 18 bases sitting between them. This CDR3 contains 14 residues. Germline loops: CDR1 MNHEY, CDR2 SMNVEV (reference sequence). In DNA form, the CDR3 reads TGTGCCAGCAGTCCATTTCGGGGGCTGCGCGGCTACACCTTC. This translates into CASSPFRGLRGYTF.

This sequence joins TRBV9 and TRBJ2-2; 7 nucleotides agree with TRBD1. V was clipped by 1 base and J by 6 bases; unmatched bases: 12. CDR1 and CDR2 from the germline V gene are SGDLS and YYNGEE. The length of the CDR3 is 17 residues. CDR3 sequence reads: CASSVHSLQGNAGELFF. In DNA form, the CDR3 reads TGTGCCAGCAGCGTACATAGTTTACAGGGGAATGCCGGGGAGCTGTTTTTT.

The chain carries TRBV27 and TRBJ1-1; D unclear. V lost 6 bases and J 2 bases, leaving 10 bases between the germline ends. CDR1 is MNHEY, CDR2 SMNVEV, per germline (reference sequence). This CDR3 has 13 amino acids. The CDR3 loop is CASRPYGNTEAFF. In nucleotides, the CDR3 is TGTGCCAGCAGACCCTATGGAAACACTGAAGCTTTCTTT.

This clone came up a few times. CDR3: CASSNGGRGSPLHF. In DNA form, the CDR3 reads TGTGCCAGCAGTAACGGGGGCAGGGGTTCACCCCTCCACTTT. The rearrangement links TRBV2 to TRBJ1-6, with D possibly being TRBD1 (6 bases). The CDR3 has 14 residues. CDR1 and CDR2 (germline): SNHLY, FYNNEI. Trimming pared 5 bases from V and 9 bases from J, leaving 14 bases between.

Note on this clone: At one boundary the junction diverges from the germline segment, which might be a read error. This chain joins TRBV5-1 and TRBJ2-2; 12 positions agree with TRBD2. The CDR3 has 16 amino acids. Germline V gene data show CDR1 as SGHRS and CDR2 as YFSETQ. The CDR3 loop is CASSLAASGRAGELFF. CDR3 bases: TGTGCCAGCAGCTTGGCGGCTAGCGGGAGGGCCGGGGAGCTGTTTTTT.

The CDR3 nucleotides read TGTGCCAGCAGCTCTCGGGGTGGGAATGAGCAGTTCTTC. It encodes CASSSRGGNEQFF. The chain joins TRBV5-4 to TRBJ2-1; possibly TRBD2 for D (5 bases). The CDR3 runs 13 residues. Trimming stripped 3 bases from V and 7 bases from J, with 11 bases between. Germline V gene lookup returns CDR1 SGHNT and CDR2 YYREEE (reference sequence).

The chain recombines TRBV4-3 with TRBJ1-2; unclear D gene. V was cut by 0 bases and J by 5 bases, with 7 bases left in between. This CDR3 comprises 13 residues. Germline V gene sequence: CDR1 LGHNA, CDR2 YSLEER. CDR3 residues: CASSQDEEYGYTF. In nucleotides, the CDR3 is TGCGCCAGCAGCCAAGACGAGGAGTATGGCTACACCTTC.

Points on this clone: Other DNA sequences from this sample encode an identical CDR3 as well. The gene calls are TRBV7-2 and TRBJ2-2; no firm D call. The CDR3 length is 14 residues. Trimming cost V 1 base and J 4 bases, with 7 bases left between them. Germline V CDR1 and CDR2: SGHTA, FQGNSA. The CDR3 region has the DNA TGTGCCAGCAGCTTAGAACGAGTCACCGGGGAGCTGTTTTTT. It codes for CASSLERVTGELFF.

This chain links TRBV19 with TRBJ1-5; 10 bases fit TRBD1. The CDR3 is 16 amino acids. Trimming took 7 bases from V and 1 from J; bases not matched to a gene: 7. The germline CDR1 and CDR2 sequences are LNHDA and SQIVND (reference sequence). The CDR3 sequence is CASMRGQGTSNQPQHF. The CDR3 DNA reads as TGTGCCAGTATGAGGGGACAGGGGACGAGCAATCAGCCCCAGCATTTT. Combining the CDR3 with reference TRBV19 and TRBJ1-5 gives the whole variable domain DGGITQSPKYLFRKEGQNVTLSCEQNLNHDAMYWYRQDPGQGLRLIYYSQIVNDFQKGDIAEGYSVSREKKESFPLTVTSAQKNPTAFYLCASMRGQGTSNQPQHFGDGTRLSIL.

The rearrangement joins TRBV2 to TRBJ2-4; D gene uncertain. This CDR3 is 17 amino acids long. V shed 2 bases and J shed 2 bases, with 16 bases lying between them. Germline CDR1 reads SNHLY; CDR2 reads FYNNEI. The CDR3 sequence: CASSEFELVGTKNIQYF. The CDR3 DNA sequence: TGTGCCAGCAGTGAATTTGAACTGGTAGGAACCAAAAACATTCAGTACTTC.

This rearrangement joins TRBV7-9 to TRBJ2-2; D is perhaps TRBD1 or TRBD2 (7 bases each). This CDR3 has 16 amino acids. Per the germline V gene, CDR1 is SEHNR and CDR2 is FQNEAQ (reference sequence). The germline V and J ends were trimmed by 5 bases and 2 bases, with 15 bases remaining between them. CDR3 DNA sequence: TGTGCCAGCAGCAAAAGCGGGACAGCCAACACCGGGGAGCTGTTTTTT. This encodes CASSKSGTANTGELFF.

The gene calls are TRBV11-3 and TRBJ1-5; 7 nucleotides line up with TRBD1. V gave up 6 bases and J gave up 7 bases; unmatched junction bases: 9. Germline values: CDR1 SGHNT, CDR2 YENEEA. There are 14 residues in the CDR3. The CDR3 DNA follows: TGTGCCAGCAGACGACAGGGTAGGTCACAGCCCCAGCATTTT. Encoded protein: CASRRQGRSQPQHF.

This chain uses TRBV5-6 with TRBJ1-1; a weak D match, TRBD1 (6 bases). The V end was cut by 0 bases, the J end by 8 bases, with 14 bases between. This CDR3 comprises 14 residues. Germline assignment: CDR1 SGHDT and CDR2 YYEEEE. CDR3 sequence (DNA): TGTGCCAGCAGCTTGGTCCAGGGGACAAAAGAAGCTTTCTTT. Its protein product is CASSLVQGTKEAFF. Full variable domain (outside the CDR3, taken from reference TRBV5-6 and TRBJ1-1): DAGVTQSPTHLIKTRGQQVTLRCSPKSGHDTVSWYQQALGQGPQFIFQYYEEEERQRGNFPDRFSGHQFPNYSSELNVNALLLGDSALYLCASSLVQGTKEAFFGQGTRLTVV.

This chain joins TRBV7-6 and TRBJ2-3; D may be TRBD1 (6 bases). The germline V gene has CDR1 SGHVS and CDR2 FNYEAQ. CDR3 length: 14 residues. The ends were cut back, 5 bases at V and 4 bases at J, with 13 bases in the middle. The CDR3 reads CASSPQGRADTQYF. Written as DNA, the CDR3 is TGTGCCAGCAGCCCACAGGGTCGGGCAGATACGCAGTATTTT.

This chain joins TRBV6-5 and TRBJ2-5; D unclear. Between the trimmed V and J ends, which lost 1 base and 7 bases, there was a span of 4 bases. There are 11 residues in the CDR3. Germline CDR1 is MNHEY and CDR2 is SVGAGI. DNA of the CDR3: TGTGCCAGCAGTTACTTCGGGACCCAGTACTTC. It yields the protein CASSYFGTQYF.

The V call is TRBV10-3, the J call TRBJ1-1, with D tentatively TRBD1 (5 bases). With 2 bases removed from V and 4 bases from J, the gap between germline ends came to 11 bases. The CDR3 spans 14 residues. Germline CDR1 is ENHRY and CDR2 is SYGVKD. Here the CDR3 DNA reads TGTGCCATCAGTGAGGGGGGGGGATTCACTGAAGCTTTCTTT. Translation gives CAISEGGGFTEAFF.

V usage is TRBV18 and J usage is TRBJ1-4; D ambiguous. The CDR3 totals 14 residues. Germline loops: CDR1 KGHSH, CDR2 LQKENI. Trimming pared 5 bases from V and 0 bases from J, leaving 7 bases between. This CDR3 is CASSVSSTNEKLFF. As DNA, the CDR3 is TGTGCCAGCTCAGTATCCTCAACTAATGAAAAACTGTTTTTT.

This sequence joins TRBV5-6 and TRBJ1-2, with a possible D match to TRBD1 (6 bases). Germline V CDR1 and CDR2: SGHDT, YYEEEE. This CDR3 has 16 residues. V lost 0 bases and J lost 3, with 15 bases in between. CDR3 region: CASSLDRVISHYGYTF. The CDR3 DNA sequence: TGTGCCAGCAGCTTGGACAGGGTAATATCCCACTATGGCTACACCTTC.